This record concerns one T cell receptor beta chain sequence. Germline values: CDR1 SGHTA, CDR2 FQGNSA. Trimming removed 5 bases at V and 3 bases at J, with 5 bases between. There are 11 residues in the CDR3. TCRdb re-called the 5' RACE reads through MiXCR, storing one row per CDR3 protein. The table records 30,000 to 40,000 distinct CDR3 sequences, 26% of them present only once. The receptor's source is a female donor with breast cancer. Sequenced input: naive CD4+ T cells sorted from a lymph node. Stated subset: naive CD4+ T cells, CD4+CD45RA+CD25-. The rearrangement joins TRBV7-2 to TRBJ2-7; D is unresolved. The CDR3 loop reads CASSGNYEQYF. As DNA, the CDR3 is TGTGCCAGCAGCGGAAACTACGAGCAGTACTTC.